What follows are 17 T cell receptor beta chains derived from one specimen sequenced in a study of shared clonotypes between healthy human individuals. The method was immunoSEQ multiplex PCR; TCRdb's version includes in-frame clones alone and lacks a portion of them. This table has 2 million to 3 million clones, approximately 94% appearing once. The sample consisted of naive CD4+ T cells from PBMCs. Subset denoted: CD45RA+ positively selected. The receptors originated from a man younger than 30 in good health. Some clones in this sample may be carry-over from other donors' samples.

The chain combines TRBV6-1 with TRBJ2-1, with D uncertain. This CDR3 has 13 amino acids. V gave up 5 bases and J gave up 5 bases, with 10 bases separating them. The germline V gene encodes CDR1 MNHNS and CDR2 SASEGT. CDR3 bases: TGTGCCAGCAGTTTAAAGGACGACAATGAGCAGTTCTTC. It codes for CASSLKDDNEQFF.

The V and J genes are TRBV7-3 and TRBJ2-5, with TRBD2 matching over 9 bases. With 3 bases clipped from V and 4 bases from J, the junction kept 18 bases outside the gene matches. Germline V CDR1 and CDR2: SGHTA, FQGTGA. The CDR3 covers 19 residues. The CDR3 DNA is TGTGCCAGCAGCTTCGTCGGCCGTACGGCTAGCGGGAATCTAGAGACCCAGTACTTC. It is translated as CASSFVGRTASGNLETQYF.

This clone was recorded only once. The chain combines TRBV28 with TRBJ2-7; possible D gene TRBD2, 7 bases. CDR3 length: 14 amino acids. Trimming removed 6 bases at V and 5 bases at J, with 17 bases between. Germline CDR1 is MDHEN and CDR2 is SYDVKM. The CDR3 is CASRSARGAHEQYF. The DNA of the CDR3 is TGTGCCAGCAGGTCAGCTCGGGGGGCTCACGAGCAGTACTTC.

This sequence joins TRBV5-4 and TRBJ2-2; no clear D. The V end was cut by 0 bases, the J end by 1 base, with 10 bases between. Germline V gene data show CDR1 as SGHNT and CDR2 as YYREEE (reference sequence). The CDR3 length is 16 residues. The DNA for the CDR3 is TGTGCCAGCAGCTTGGCTGGAACCAAGAACACCGGGGAGCTGTTTTTT. Residues: CASSLAGTKNTGELFF.

This chain connects TRBV7-8 to TRBJ2-7; 7 nucleotides align to TRBD1. The CDR3 has 15 residues. CDR1 and CDR2 from the germline V gene are SGHVS and FQNEAQ. J gave up 6 bases and V 1 base, and 9 bases lay outside the gene matches. The CDR3 DNA reads as TGTGCCAGCAGCTTAGTAAACAGGGGAAGAATCGAGCAGTACTTC. Translated: CASSLVNRGRIEQYF.

This chain uses TRBV6-6 with TRBJ1-2, with 7 nucleotides matching TRBD1. Germline loops: CDR1 MNHNY, CDR2 SVGAGI (reference sequence). The CDR3 runs to 14 residues. Trimming at V came to 6 bases and at J to 8 bases, leaving 12 bases not matched to a gene. CDR3 coding DNA: TGTGCCAGCAGCCCTCAGGGGACAGCGAGAGGCTACACCTTC. Translated: CASSPQGTARGYTF.

Concerning this clone: This specimen includes other DNA sequences encoding the same CDR3. V usage is TRBV9 and J usage is TRBJ1-2; D call uncertain. Germline V CDR1 and CDR2: SGDLS, YYNGEE. The germline V and J ends were trimmed by 0 bases and 2 bases, with 5 bases remaining between them. CDR3 length: 13 residues. CDR3 amino acids: CASSVDRNYGYTF. The CDR3 DNA sequence: TGTGCCAGCAGCGTAGATAGGAACTATGGCTACACCTTC.

This sequence joins TRBV6-5 and TRBJ1-1; the D gene is possibly TRBD1 (6 bases). The CDR3 totals 13 residues. Trimming took 2 bases from V and 6 from J, leaving 10 bases between them. The germline CDR1 and CDR2 sequences are MNHEY and SVGAGI. The CDR3 bases are TGTGCCAGCAGTTACAATAACAGGGCTGAAGCTTTCTTT. Encoded protein: CASSYNNRAEAFF.

This clone was counted a single time. The rearrangement uses TRBV28 and TRBJ1-5; 7 bases fit TRBD1. This CDR3 region has 15 residues. CDR1 and CDR2 from the germline V gene are MDHEN and SYDVKM. Trimming at V came to 5 bases and at J to 2 bases, leaving 6 bases not matched to a gene. CDR3 sequence reads: CASSTGVRGNQPQHF. CDR3 bases: TGTGCCAGCAGTACAGGGGTTAGAGGCAATCAGCCCCAGCATTTT.

This chain links TRBV5-1 with TRBJ2-7, with a weak D call TRBD2 (6 bases). The germline CDR1 and CDR2 sequences are SGHRS and YFSETQ. V lost 0 bases, J lost 4 bases, and 14 bases lay in between. The CDR3 totals 15 residues. The chain's CDR3 is CASSLAGGNIYEQYF. In DNA, the CDR3 is TGCGCCAGCAGCTTGGCCGGGGGTAACATTTACGAGCAGTACTTC.

The chain employs TRBV19 and TRBJ1-5; D remains ambiguous. Trimming shortened V by 2 bases and J by 2 bases, and 10 bases separated the two germline ends. In germline, CDR1 is LNHDA, CDR2 SQIVND (reference sequence). This CDR3 is 15 amino acids long. CDR3 DNA: TGTGCCAGTAGTATATCCGTGGTTGGCAATCAGCCCCAGCATTTT. It specifies CASSISVVGNQPQHF.

The chain carries TRBV9 and TRBJ2-7; TRBD2 is a possible D gene (6 bases). V was shortened by 0 bases and J by 7 bases, with 11 bases between the two germline ends. This CDR3 has 13 amino acids. Germline V CDR1 and CDR2: SGDLS, YYNGEE. The chain's CDR3 is CASSVGLVGEQYF. CDR3 coding DNA: TGTGCCAGCAGCGTAGGACTAGTGGGGGAGCAGTACTTC. The whole variable domain, filled in from reference TRBV9 and TRBJ2-7, reads DSGVTQTPKHLITATGQRVTLRCSPRSGDLSVYWYQQSLDQGLQFLIQYYNGEERAKGNILERFSAQQFPDLHSELNLSSLELGDSALYFCASSVGLVGEQYFGPGTRLTVT.

V is TRBV27 and J is TRBJ1-2, with D perhaps matching TRBD1 (5 bases). Germline CDR1 reads MNHEY; CDR2 reads SMNVEV (reference sequence). The CDR3 runs 13 residues. V lost 4 bases, J lost 0 bases, and 6 bases lay in between. DNA of the CDR3: TGTGCCAGCAGTTGGGGGTCTAACTATGGCTACACCTTC. Amino acids: CASSWGSNYGYTF.

The J gene is TRBJ1-2, the V gene TRBV29-1; D perhaps matches TRBD1 (5 bases). The CDR3 is made up of 14 amino acids. Between the trimmed V and J ends, which lost 6 bases and 4 bases, there was a span of 18 bases. Germline-derived CDR1 and CDR2 are SQVTM and ANQGSEA. CDR3 sequence (DNA): TGCAGCGTGGACCCATACGGGGGGATCTATGGCTACACCTTC. Protein sequence: CSVDPYGGIYGYTF.

The chain uses TRBV2 and TRBJ1-5; tentative D call: TRBD1 (5 bases). Trimming removed 2 bases from V and 1 base from J, with 9 bases in between. The CDR3 totals 15 residues. Germline loops: CDR1 SNHLY, CDR2 FYNNEI. Here the CDR3 reads CASSEPGTSNQPQHF. CDR3 DNA sequence: TGTGCCAGCAGTGAACCGGGGACCAGCAATCAGCCCCAGCATTTT. Complete variable domain (other parts from reference TRBV2 and TRBJ1-5): EPEVTQTPSHQVTQMGQEVILRCVPISNHLYFYWYRQILGQKVEFLVSFYNNEISEKSEIFDDQFSVERPDGSNFTLKIRSTKLEDSAMYFCASSEPGTSNQPQHFGDGTRLSIL.

V gene TRBV28 combines with J gene TRBJ2-2; 9 nucleotides line up with TRBD2. The trim removed 3 bases at V and 0 bases at J, leaving 11 bases unmatched. The CDR3 totals 19 residues. Looked up from germline, CDR1 is MDHEN and CDR2 is SYDVKM. The CDR3 coding sequence is TGTGCCAGCAGTTTCTTTTCGTGGCGGGAGGGTACGAACACCGGGGAGCTGTTTTTT. It encodes CASSFFSWREGTNTGELFF.

V usage is TRBV7-9 and J usage is TRBJ1-1, with D uncertain. The length of the CDR3 is 11 residues. The germline V gene encodes CDR1 SEHNR and CDR2 FQNEAQ (reference sequence). Trimming took off 8 bases at V and 1 base at J, with 5 bases between the two ends. This CDR3 is CASLGNTEAFF. The CDR3 bases are TGTGCCAGCCTTGGGAACACTGAAGCTTTCTTT.